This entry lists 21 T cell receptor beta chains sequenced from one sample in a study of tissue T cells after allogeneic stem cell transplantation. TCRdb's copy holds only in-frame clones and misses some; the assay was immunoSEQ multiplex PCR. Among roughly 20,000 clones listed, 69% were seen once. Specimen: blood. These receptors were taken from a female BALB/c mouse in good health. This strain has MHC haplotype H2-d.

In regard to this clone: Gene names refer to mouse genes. The CDR3 bases that were read are TGTGCCAGCAGCCAAAAGGGGGGGAACCAAGACACCCAGTAC. This sequence encodes CASSQKGGNQDTQY. The entire CDR3 protein reads CASSQKGGNQDTQYF. The rearrangement uses TRBV2 and TRBJ2-5; tentative D call: TRBD2 (7 bases). Coverage ceases 1 residue before the CDR3 finishes, and the germline J gene fills in the end. Trimming shortened V by 2 bases and J by 0 bases, and 9 bases separated the two germline ends. The CDR3 has 15 amino acids. Germline V gives CDR1 LGHNA, CDR2 YSYQKL.

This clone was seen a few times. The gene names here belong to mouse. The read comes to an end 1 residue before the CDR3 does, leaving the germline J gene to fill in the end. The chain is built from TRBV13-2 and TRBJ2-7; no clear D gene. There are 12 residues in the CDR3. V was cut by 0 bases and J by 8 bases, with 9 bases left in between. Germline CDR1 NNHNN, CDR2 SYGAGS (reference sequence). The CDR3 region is CASGDAAPKQYF. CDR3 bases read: TGTGCCAGCGGTGATGCAGCGCCAAAACAGTAC.

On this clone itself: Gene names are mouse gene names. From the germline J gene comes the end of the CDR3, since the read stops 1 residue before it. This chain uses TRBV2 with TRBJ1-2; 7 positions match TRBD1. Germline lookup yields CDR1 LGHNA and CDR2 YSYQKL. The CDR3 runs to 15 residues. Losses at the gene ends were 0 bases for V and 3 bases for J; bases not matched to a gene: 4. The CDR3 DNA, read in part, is TGTGCCAGCAGCCAAGACCCAGGGGGAGACTCCGACTACACC. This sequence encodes CASSQDPGGDSDYT. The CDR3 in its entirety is CASSQDPGGDSDYTF.

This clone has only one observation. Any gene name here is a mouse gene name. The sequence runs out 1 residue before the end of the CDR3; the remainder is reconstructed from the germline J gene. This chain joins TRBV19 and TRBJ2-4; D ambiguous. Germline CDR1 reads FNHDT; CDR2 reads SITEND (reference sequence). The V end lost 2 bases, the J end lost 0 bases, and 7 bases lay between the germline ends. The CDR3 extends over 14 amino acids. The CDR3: CASSITTSQNTLYF. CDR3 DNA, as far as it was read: TGTGCCAGCAGTATTACTACTAGTCAAAACACCTTGTAC.

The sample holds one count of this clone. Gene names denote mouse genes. CDR3: CASGEQGGNTLYF. CDR3 DNA, as far as it was read: TGTGCCAGCGGTGAACAGGGGGGAAACACCTTGTAC. The chain uses TRBV13-2 and TRBJ2-4, with 8 positions matching TRBD1. The CDR3 goes on 1 residue after the read ends, and that part is filled in from the germline J gene. The germline V gene has CDR1 NNHNN and CDR2 SYGAGS (reference sequence). Unmatched junction bases numbered 1, after V lost 2 bases and J lost 5 bases. This CDR3 is 13 amino acids long.

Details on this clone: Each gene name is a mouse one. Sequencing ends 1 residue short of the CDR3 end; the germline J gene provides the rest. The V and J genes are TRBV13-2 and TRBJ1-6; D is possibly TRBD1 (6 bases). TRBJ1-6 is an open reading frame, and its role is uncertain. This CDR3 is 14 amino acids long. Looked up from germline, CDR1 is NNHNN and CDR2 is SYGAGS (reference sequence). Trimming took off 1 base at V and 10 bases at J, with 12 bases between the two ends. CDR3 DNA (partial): TGTGCCAGCGGTGATCGGGGGGGCGGGTCGCCCCTCTAC. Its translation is CASGDRGGGSPLY. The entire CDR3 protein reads CASGDRGGGSPLYF.

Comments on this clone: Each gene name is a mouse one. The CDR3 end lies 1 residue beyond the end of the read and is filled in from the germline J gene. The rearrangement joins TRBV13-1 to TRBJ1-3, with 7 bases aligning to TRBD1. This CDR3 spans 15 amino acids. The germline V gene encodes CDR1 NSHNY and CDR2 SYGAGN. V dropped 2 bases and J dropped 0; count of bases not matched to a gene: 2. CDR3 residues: CASSDRGNSGNTLYF. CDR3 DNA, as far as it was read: TGTGCCAGCAGTGACAGGGGGAATTCTGGAAATACGCTCTAT.

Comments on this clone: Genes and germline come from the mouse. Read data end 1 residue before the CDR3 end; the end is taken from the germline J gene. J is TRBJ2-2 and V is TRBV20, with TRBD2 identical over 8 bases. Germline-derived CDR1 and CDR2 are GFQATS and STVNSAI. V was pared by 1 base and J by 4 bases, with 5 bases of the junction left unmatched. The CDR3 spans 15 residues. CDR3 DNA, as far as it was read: TGTGGTGCTAGGGCGACTGGGGCCCCCACCGGGCAGCTCTAC. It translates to CGARATGAPTGQLY. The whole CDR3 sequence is CGARATGAPTGQLYF.

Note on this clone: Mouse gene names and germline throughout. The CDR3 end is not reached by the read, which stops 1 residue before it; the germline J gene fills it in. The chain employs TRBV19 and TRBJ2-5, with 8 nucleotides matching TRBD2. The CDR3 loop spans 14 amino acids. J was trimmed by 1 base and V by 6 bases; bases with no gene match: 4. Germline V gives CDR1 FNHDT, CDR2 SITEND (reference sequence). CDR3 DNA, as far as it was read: TGTGCCAGCACGGGGGGGGCGCACCAAGACACCCAGTAC. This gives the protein CASTGGAHQDTQY. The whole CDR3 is CASTGGAHQDTQYF.

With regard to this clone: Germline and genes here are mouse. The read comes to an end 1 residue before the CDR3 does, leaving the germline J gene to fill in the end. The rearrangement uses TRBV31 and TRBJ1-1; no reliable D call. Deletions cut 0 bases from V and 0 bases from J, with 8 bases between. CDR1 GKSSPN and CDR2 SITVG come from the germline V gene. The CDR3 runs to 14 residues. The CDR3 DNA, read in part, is TGTGCCTGGAGTCTAGTCAGAGCAAACACAGAAGTCTTC. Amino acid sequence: CAWSLVRANTEVF. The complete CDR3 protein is CAWSLVRANTEVFF. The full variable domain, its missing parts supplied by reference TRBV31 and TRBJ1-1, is AQTIHQWPVAEIKAVGSPLSLGCTIKGKSSPNLYWYWQATGGTLQQLFYSITVGQVESVVQLNLSASRPKDDQFILSTEKLLLSHSGFYLCAWSLVRANTEVFFGKGTRLTVV.

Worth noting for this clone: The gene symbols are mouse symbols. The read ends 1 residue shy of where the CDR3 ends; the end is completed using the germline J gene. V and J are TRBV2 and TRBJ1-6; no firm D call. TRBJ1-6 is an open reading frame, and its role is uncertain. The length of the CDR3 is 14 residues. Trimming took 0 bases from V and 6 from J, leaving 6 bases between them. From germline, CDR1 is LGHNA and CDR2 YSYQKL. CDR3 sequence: CASSQDRVNSPLYF. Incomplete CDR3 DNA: TGTGCCAGCAGCCAAGATCGGGTTAATTCGCCCCTCTAC.

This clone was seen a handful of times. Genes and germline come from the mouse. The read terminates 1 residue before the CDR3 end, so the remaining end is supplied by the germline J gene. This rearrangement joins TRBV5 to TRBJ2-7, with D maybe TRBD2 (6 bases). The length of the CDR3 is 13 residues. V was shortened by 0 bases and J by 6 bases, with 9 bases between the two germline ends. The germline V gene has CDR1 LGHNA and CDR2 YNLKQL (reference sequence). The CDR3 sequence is CASSQDWGGEQYF. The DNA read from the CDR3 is TGTGCCAGCAGCCAAGACTGGGGTGGTGAACAGTAC.

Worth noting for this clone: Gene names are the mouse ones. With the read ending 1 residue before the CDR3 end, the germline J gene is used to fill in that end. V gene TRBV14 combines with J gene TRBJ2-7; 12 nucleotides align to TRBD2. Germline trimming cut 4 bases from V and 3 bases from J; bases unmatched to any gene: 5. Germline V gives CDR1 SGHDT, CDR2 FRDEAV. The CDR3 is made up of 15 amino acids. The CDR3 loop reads CASSPGLGGNYEQYF. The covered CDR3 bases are TGTGCCAGCAGTCCTGGACTGGGGGGGAACTATGAACAGTAC. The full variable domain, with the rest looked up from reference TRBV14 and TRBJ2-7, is EAGVTQSPRYAVLQEGQAVSFWCDPISGHDTLYWYQQPRDQGPQLLVYFRDEAVIDNSQLPSDRFSAVRPKGTNSTLKIQSAKQGDTATYLCASSPGLGGNYEQYFGPGTRLTVL.

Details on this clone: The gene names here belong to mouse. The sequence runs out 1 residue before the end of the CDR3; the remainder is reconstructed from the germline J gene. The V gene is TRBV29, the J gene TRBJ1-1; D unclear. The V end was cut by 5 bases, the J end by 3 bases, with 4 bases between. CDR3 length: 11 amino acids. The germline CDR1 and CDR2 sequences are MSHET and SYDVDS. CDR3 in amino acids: CASSTDTEVFF. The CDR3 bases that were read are TGTGCTAGCAGTACAGACACAGAAGTCTTC.

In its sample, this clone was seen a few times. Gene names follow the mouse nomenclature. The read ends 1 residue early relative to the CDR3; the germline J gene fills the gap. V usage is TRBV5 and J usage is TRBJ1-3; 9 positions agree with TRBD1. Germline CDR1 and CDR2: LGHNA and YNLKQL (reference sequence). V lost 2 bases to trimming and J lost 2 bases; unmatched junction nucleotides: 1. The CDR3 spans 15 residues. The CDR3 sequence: CASSQRQGAGNTLYF. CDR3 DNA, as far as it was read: TGTGCCAGCAGCCAACGACAGGGGGCTGGAAATACGCTCTAT.

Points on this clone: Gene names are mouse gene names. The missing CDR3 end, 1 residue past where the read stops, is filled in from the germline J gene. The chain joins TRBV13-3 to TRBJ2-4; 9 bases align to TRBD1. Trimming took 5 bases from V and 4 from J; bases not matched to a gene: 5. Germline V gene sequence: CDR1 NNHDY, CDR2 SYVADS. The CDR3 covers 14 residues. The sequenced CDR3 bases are TGTGCCAGCAGCCTACAGGGGGCGGAAAACACCTTGTAC. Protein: CASSLQGAENTLY. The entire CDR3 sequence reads CASSLQGAENTLYF.

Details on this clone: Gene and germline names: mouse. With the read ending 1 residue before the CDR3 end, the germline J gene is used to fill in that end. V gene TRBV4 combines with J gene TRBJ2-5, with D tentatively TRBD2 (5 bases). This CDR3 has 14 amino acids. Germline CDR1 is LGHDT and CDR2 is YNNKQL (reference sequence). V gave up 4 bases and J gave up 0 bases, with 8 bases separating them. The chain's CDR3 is CASSLLVNQDTQYF. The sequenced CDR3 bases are TGTGCCAGCAGCTTACTGGTTAACCAAGACACCCAGTAC.

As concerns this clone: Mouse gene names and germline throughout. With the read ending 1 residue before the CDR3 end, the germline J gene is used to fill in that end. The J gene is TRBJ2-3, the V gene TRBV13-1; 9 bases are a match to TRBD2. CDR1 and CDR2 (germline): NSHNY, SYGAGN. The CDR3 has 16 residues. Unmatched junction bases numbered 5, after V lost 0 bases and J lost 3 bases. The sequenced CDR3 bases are TGTGCCAGCAGTGATGGTGGGGGGGCGCGGGCAGAAACGCTGTAT. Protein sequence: CASSDGGGARAETLY. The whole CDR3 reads CASSDGGGARAETLYF.

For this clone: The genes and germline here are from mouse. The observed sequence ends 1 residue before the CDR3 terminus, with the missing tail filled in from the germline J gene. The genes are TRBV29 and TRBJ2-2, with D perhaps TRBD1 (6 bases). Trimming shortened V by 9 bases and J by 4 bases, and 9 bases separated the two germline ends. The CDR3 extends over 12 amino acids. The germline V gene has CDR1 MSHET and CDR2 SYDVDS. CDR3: CASYRATGQLYF. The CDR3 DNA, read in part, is TGTGCTAGTTACAGGGCCACCGGGCAGCTCTAC. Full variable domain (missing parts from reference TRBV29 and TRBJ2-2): DMKVTQMPRYLIKRMGENVLLECGQDMSHETMYWYRQDPGLGLQLIYISYDVDSNSEGDIPKGYRVSRKKREHFSLILDSAKTNQTSVYFCASYRATGQLYFGEGSKLTVL.

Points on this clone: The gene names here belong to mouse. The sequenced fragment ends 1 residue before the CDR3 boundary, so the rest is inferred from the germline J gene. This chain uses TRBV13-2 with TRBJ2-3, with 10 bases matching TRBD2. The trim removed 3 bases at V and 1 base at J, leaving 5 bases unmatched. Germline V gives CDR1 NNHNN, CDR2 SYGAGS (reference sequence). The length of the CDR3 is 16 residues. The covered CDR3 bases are TGTGCCAGCGGTGGAGACTGGGGGGTGGGTGCAGAAACGCTGTAT. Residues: CASGGDWGVGAETLY. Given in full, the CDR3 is CASGGDWGVGAETLYF.

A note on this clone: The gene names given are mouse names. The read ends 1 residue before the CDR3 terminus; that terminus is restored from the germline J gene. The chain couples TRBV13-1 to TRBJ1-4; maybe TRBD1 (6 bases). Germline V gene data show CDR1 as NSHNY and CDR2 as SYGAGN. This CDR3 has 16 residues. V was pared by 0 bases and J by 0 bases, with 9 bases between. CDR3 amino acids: CASSDVGHISNERLFF. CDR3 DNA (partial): TGTGCCAGCAGTGATGTGGGACACATTTCCAACGAAAGATTATTT.